Included here is one TCR beta chain sequence, with context. Antigen unknown. Profiled with immunoSEQ multiplex PCR; TCRdb holds only in-frame clones, not every one. This table holds nearly 200,000 clones, 84% found once. The sample belongs to a study of cytomegalovirus exposure and HLA in healthy donors. Study findings and constraints: Cytomegalovirus association was assigned to about 150 TCR beta chains. Specific recognition of CMV antigens was confirmed in vitro for a few chains (all CMV-associated). TCR clusters originating in the first cohort tended to co-occur in the 100 to 150 validation repertoires, according to a later analysis.

Per the germline V gene, CDR1 is SQVTM and CDR2 is ANQGSEA. This CDR3 comprises 13 residues. V shed 3 bases and J shed 3 bases, with 11 bases lying between them. Sample: PBMCs. This sequence originates from a woman aged 25 to 45 in good health and CMV-seropositive. The chain is built from TRBV29-1 and TRBJ1-2, with D unclear. The CDR3 region is CSVDSGIDYGYTF. DNA for the CDR3: TGCAGCGTTGACTCAGGTATAGACTATGGCTACACCTTC.